This T cell receptor beta chain was observed in a study of blood T cell repertoires in COVID-19. At the level of the study: Researchers got acute and convalescent COVID-19 samples from the United States, Italy and Spain. The cDNA or gDNA used as material had been derived from T cells, B-cell-depleted T cells, or PBMCs.

In the original processing: Estimates of nucleated cell counts were drawn from the amplification of reference gene primers. The data were produced by immunoSEQ multiplex PCR, yet TCRdb's version contains in-frame clones alone and is incomplete. V and J calls and clone size come straight from that table; D and trimming were deduced from the DNA. Of over 200,000 clones listed, about 90% are singletons. With V trimmed by 7 bases and J by 7 bases, 9 bases remained unmatched. Germline V gene sequence: CDR1 MDHEN, CDR2 SYDVKM. The CDR3 is 13 residues long. The receptor's source is a man younger than 45 with COVID-19, enrolled during active disease. Sequenced material: peripheral blood. The chain joins TRBV28 to TRBJ2-5, with 7 nucleotides matching TRBD2. CDR3 nucleotide sequence: TGTGCCAGCAACGATCTATCGGGGGGGACCCAGTACTTC. It specifies CASNDLSGGTQYF.